The 19 T cell receptor beta chains below all came from one sample that was sequenced in a study of T cell repertoires in cytomegalovirus infection. From the reads, TCRdb called clonotypes with MiXCR, one entry per CDR3 protein. The sample consists of 160,000 or so distinct CDR3 sequences, around a quarter of them appearing once. Sequencing was done on a sample of PBMCs. The source is a human donor in good health (CMV status not recorded). Some clones in this sample may be carry-over from other donors' samples.

This clonotype occurred a few times. The V and J genes are TRBV5-4 and TRBJ2-7; possibly TRBD2 for D (6 bases). Per germline, CDR1 SGHNT and CDR2 YYREEE (reference sequence). This CDR3 contains 15 residues. V lost 2 bases and J lost 1, with 13 bases in between. CDR3 loop: CASSLGGSRSYEQYF. The DNA of the CDR3 is TGTGCCAGCAGCTTAGGAGGGAGTCGGTCCTACGAGCAGTACTTC.

This clonotype occurred many times. J is TRBJ2-2 and V is TRBV15; D uncertain. V was clipped by 1 base and J by 4 bases, with 16 bases between them. Germline-derived CDR1 and CDR2 are LNHNV and YYDKDF (reference sequence). This CDR3 has 17 amino acids. In DNA, the CDR3 is TGTGCCACCAGCAGAGGGTCTAGTAGTCGGGTCACCGGGGAGCTGTTTTTT. Protein: CATSRGSSSRVTGELFF.

This clonotype appeared a single time. The rearrangement uses TRBV7-8 and TRBJ1-1; a weak D match, TRBD1 (5 bases). Trimming removed 2 bases from V and 0 bases from J, with 10 bases in between. The CDR3 is 15 amino acids. Germline values: CDR1 SGHVS, CDR2 FQNEAQ. The CDR3 protein is CASSLQTALNTEAFF. Written as DNA, the CDR3 is TGTGCCAGCAGCTTACAGACAGCTTTGAACACTGAAGCTTTCTTT.

This clonotype was found a few times. This sequence joins TRBV4-1 and TRBJ1-4, with D uncertain. CDR3 length: 15 residues. The germline V and J ends were trimmed by 1 base and 8 bases, with 14 bases remaining between them. Germline V gives CDR1 MGHRA, CDR2 YSYEKL. In nucleotides, the CDR3 is TGCGCCAGCAGCCAAGGTATTGGCACCCAGGAAAAACTGTTTTTT. Residues: CASSQGIGTQEKLFF.

This chain uses TRBV28 with TRBJ2-7; D is perhaps TRBD2 (6 bases). The CDR3 runs 14 residues. The V gene's germline CDR1 is MDHEN and CDR2 SYDVKM. V was pared by 3 bases and J by 3 bases, with 12 bases between. CDR3 bases: TGTGCCAGCAGTTTCTCTGAGCGGGTCTACGAGCAGTACTTC. It codes for CASSFSERVYEQYF.

This chain connects TRBV29-1 to TRBJ1-1, with D unresolved. This CDR3 is built from 13 residues. The V and J ends lost 1 base and 6 bases respectively, with 12 bases between them. The germline V gene encodes CDR1 SQVTM and CDR2 ANQGSEA. CDR3 nucleotide sequence: TGCAGCGTTGAAGGACATGAGGGCGCTGAAGCTTTCTTT. This encodes CSVEGHEGAEAFF.

The chain is built from TRBV28 and TRBJ2-7, with D possibly matching TRBD1 (6 bases). Per the germline V gene, CDR1 is MDHEN and CDR2 is SYDVKM. V was pared by 10 bases and J by 0 bases, with 13 bases between. The CDR3 contains 13 residues. CDR3 region: CATQDRPSYEQYF. The DNA of the CDR3 is TGTGCCACCCAAGACAGGCCCTCCTACGAGCAGTACTTC.

V is TRBV20-1 and J is TRBJ2-1; TRBD2 aligns across 14 bases. The V and J ends lost 0 bases and 10 bases, in that order; junction bases with no gene match: 5. The CDR3 consists of 15 residues. CDR1 and CDR2 (germline): DFQATT, SNEGSKA (reference sequence). DNA for the CDR3: TGCAGTGCTAGAGATCTGGGACTAGCGGGAGAGGAGCAGTTCTTC. Protein product: CSARDLGLAGEEQFF.

The V and J genes are TRBV6-2 or TRBV6-3 and TRBJ2-3; D is perhaps TRBD1 (5 bases). V lost 6 bases and J lost 7, with 11 bases in between. Germline V gene sequence: CDR1 MNHEY, CDR2 SVGEGT. The CDR3 totals 12 residues. The CDR3 here is CASRPRVNTQYF. CDR3 nucleotides: TGTGCCAGCAGACCCAGGGTAAATACGCAGTATTTT.

This clonotype was detected only a few times. The rearrangement joins TRBV5-1 to TRBJ1-1; D gene uncertain. The CDR3 totals 17 residues. Germline loops: CDR1 SGHRS, CDR2 YFSETQ. V gave up 2 bases and J gave up 1 base, with 18 bases separating them. In DNA form, the CDR3 reads TGCGCCAGCAGCTTTGTTGAAACAGCTTCCACGAACACTGAAGCTTTCTTT. This encodes CASSFVETASTNTEAFF.

This clonotype appeared a few times. The V call is TRBV11-2, the J call TRBJ2-7, with 9 nucleotides matching TRBD1. V lost 1 base to trimming and J lost 3 bases; unmatched junction nucleotides: 7. The length of the CDR3 is 16 residues. Germline CDR1 reads SGHAT; CDR2 reads FQNNGV. The CDR3 region is CASSLGPGQGLYEQYF. Here the CDR3 DNA reads TGTGCCAGCAGCTTAGGGCCGGGACAGGGCCTCTACGAGCAGTACTTC.

This clonotype was counted only a few times. The gene calls are TRBV7-9 and TRBJ1-2; possibly TRBD1 for D (6 bases). Germline V gene sequence: CDR1 SEHNR, CDR2 FQNEAQ (reference sequence). Trimming shortened V by 5 bases and J by 4 bases, and 14 bases separated the two germline ends. CDR3 length equals 14 residues. The DNA for the CDR3 is TGTGCCAGCAGCCCAGGACAGACCGCCTATGGCTACACCTTC. Its protein is CASSPGQTAYGYTF.

On this clonotype itself: A read error may explain this, as a much larger clone is one base away. The rearrangement uses TRBV11-2 and TRBJ2-1; no reliable D call. The CDR3 is 15 residues long. The germline gives CDR1 SGHAT, CDR2 FQNNGV. CDR3: CASSLEGNTVDDQFF. The CDR3 bases are TGTGCCAGCAGCTTAGAAGGGAACACAGTGGATGATCAGTTCTTC.

This clonotype was counted a few times. The V gene is TRBV7-6, the J gene TRBJ2-7, with D perhaps TRBD1 (9 bases). Trimming cost V 5 bases and J 7 bases, with 21 bases left between them. The germline gives CDR1 SGHVS, CDR2 FNYEAQ. The CDR3 loop spans 15 amino acids. CDR3 region: CASSLQGAGGREQYF. In DNA, the CDR3 is TGTGCCAGCAGCCTACAGGGGGCGGGGGGAAGGGAGCAGTACTTC. Full variable domain (missing parts from reference TRBV7-6 and TRBJ2-7): GAGVSQSPRYKVTKRGQDVALRCDPISGHVSLYWYRQALGQGPEFLTYFNYEAQQDKSGLPNDRFSAERPEGSISTLTIQRTEQRDSAMYRCASSLQGAGGREQYFGPGTRLTVT.

This clonotype has more than one count but fewer than ten. V is TRBV11-2 and J is TRBJ2-4; D is undetermined. CDR3 length equals 17 residues. Germline-derived CDR1 and CDR2 are SGHAT and FQNNGV. V lost 0 bases and J lost 2, with 14 bases in between. The CDR3 here is CASSLDRHTTTKNIQYF. Written as DNA, the CDR3 is TGTGCCAGCAGCTTAGATCGACACACTACTACCAAAAACATTCAGTACTTC. The variable domain in full, completed from reference TRBV11-2 and TRBJ2-4, reads EAGVAQSPRYKIIEKRQSVAFWCNPISGHATLYWYQQILGQGPKLLIQFQNNGVVDDSQLPKDRFSAERLKGVDSTLKIQPAKLEDSAVYLCASSLDRHTTTKNIQYFGAGTRLSVL.

The chain is built from TRBV14 and TRBJ1-3; D unresolved. The germline V and J ends were trimmed by 2 bases and 0 bases, with 11 bases remaining between them. This CDR3 has 16 amino acids. From germline, CDR1 is SGHDN and CDR2 FVKESK. DNA for the CDR3: TGTGCCAGCAGCCAAAAGCCCCCTTACTCTGGAAACACCATATATTTT. It specifies CASSQKPPYSGNTIYF. Full variable domain (rest looked up from reference TRBV14 and TRBJ1-3): EAGVTQFPSHSVIEKGQTVTLRCDPISGHDNLYWYRRVMGKEIKFLLHFVKESKQDESGMPNNRFLAERTGGTYSTLKVQPAELEDSGVYFCASSQKPPYSGNTIYFGEGSWLTVV.

This clonotype was observed a few times. The chain employs TRBV18 and TRBJ2-4, with D possibly being TRBD1 (6 bases). Germline V gives CDR1 KGHSH, CDR2 LQKENI. Trimming took 1 base from V and 6 from J, leaving 13 bases between them. CDR3 length: 15 residues. The CDR3 DNA reads as TGTGCCAGCTCACCACAACAGGGAGAGTTAAACATTCAGTACTTC. Its protein product is CASSPQQGELNIQYF.

This clonotype appeared many times. The chain is built from TRBV7-9 and TRBJ2-3, with no clear D. The germline gives CDR1 SEHNR, CDR2 FQNEAQ (reference sequence). The CDR3 loop spans 15 amino acids. Trimming took off 5 bases at V and 2 bases at J, with 14 bases between the two ends. The CDR3 sequence is CASSAGQTYTDTQYF. DNA of the CDR3: TGTGCCAGCAGCGCAGGCCAGACATACACAGATACGCAGTATTTT.

The V gene is TRBV29-1, the J gene TRBJ1-4; no reliable D call. Germline assignment: CDR1 SQVTM and CDR2 ANQGSEA. Trimming shortened V by 4 bases and J by 4 bases, and 13 bases separated the two germline ends. This CDR3 comprises 14 residues. CDR3 residues: CSVGSPENNEKLFF. CDR3 in DNA: TGCAGCGTTGGTAGCCCGGAAAATAATGAAAAACTGTTTTTT.